This T cell receptor beta chain was captured by sequencing in a study of cytomegalovirus exposure and HLA in healthy donors. Overall study context: Findings of an earlier analysis included some 120 million unique TCR beta sequences from roughly 180 million T cells.

Broader study findings: Some V segments (TRBV6-2 and TRBV6-3 among them) were excluded as indistinguishable.

Germline CDR1 is MNHNS and CDR2 is SASEGT. The CDR3 has 17 residues. The V segment lost 4 bases and the J segment 4 bases; nucleotides outside the gene matches: 12. Regarding this clone: Its antigen is undetermined.

PCR amplification relied on 60 Vbeta primers (plus 13 Jbeta primers). Here immunoSEQ multiplex PCR was the method, and the copy in TCRdb shows in-frame clones only, minus some. The table records 170,000 or so clones, roughly 81% of them present only once. At collection, donors were nominally healthy, but unrecorded immune exposures were probable. Material for sequencing was PBMCs. This receptor was taken from a girl between 10 and 17 years old in good health and CMV-seropositive. The genes are TRBV6-1 and TRBJ1-4; 7 bases are a match to TRBD1. In DNA form, the CDR3 reads TGTGCCAGCAGTGGCCCCCCAGGGGGTGGGATTAATGAAAAACTGTTTTTT. The encoded protein is CASSGPPGGGINEKLFF.